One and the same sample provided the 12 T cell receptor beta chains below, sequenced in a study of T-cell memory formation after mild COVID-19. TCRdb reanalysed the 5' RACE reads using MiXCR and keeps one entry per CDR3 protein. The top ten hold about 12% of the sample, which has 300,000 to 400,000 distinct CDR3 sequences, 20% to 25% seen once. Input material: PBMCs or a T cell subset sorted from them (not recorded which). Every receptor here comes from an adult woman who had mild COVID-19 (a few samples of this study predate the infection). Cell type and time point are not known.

The CDR3 spells CSARDWTGGTEAFF. The CDR3 region has the DNA TGCAGTGCTAGAGATTGGACAGGGGGCACTGAAGCTTTCTTT. V usage is TRBV20-1 and J usage is TRBJ1-1, with 10 bases that match TRBD1. V was clipped by 0 bases and J by 4 bases; unmatched bases: 2. CDR3 size: 14 residues. The germline V gene encodes CDR1 DFQATT and CDR2 SNEGSKA (reference sequence).

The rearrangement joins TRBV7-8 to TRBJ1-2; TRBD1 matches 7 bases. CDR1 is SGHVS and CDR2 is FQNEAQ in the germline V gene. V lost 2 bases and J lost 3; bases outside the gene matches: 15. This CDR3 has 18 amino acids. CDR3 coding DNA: TGTGCCAGCAGCTTAAAATGGGGTGCACAGGGGTCGGACTATGGCTACACCTTC. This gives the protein CASSLKWGAQGSDYGYTF.

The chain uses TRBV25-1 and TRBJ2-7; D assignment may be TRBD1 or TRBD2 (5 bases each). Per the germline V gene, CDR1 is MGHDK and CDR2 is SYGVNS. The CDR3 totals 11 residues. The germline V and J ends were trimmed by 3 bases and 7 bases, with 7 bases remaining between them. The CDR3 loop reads CASSEWGEQYF. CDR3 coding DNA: TGTGCCAGCAGTGAGTGGGGGGAGCAGTACTTC.

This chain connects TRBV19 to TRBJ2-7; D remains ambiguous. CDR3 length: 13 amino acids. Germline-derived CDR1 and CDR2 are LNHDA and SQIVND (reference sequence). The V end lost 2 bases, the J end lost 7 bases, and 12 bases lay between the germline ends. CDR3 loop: CASSIMGKAEQYF. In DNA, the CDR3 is TGTGCCAGTAGTATAATGGGGAAGGCTGAGCAGTACTTC. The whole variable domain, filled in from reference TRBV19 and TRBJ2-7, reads DGGITQSPKYLFRKEGQNVTLSCEQNLNHDAMYWYRQDPGQGLRLIYYSQIVNDFQKGDIAEGYSVSREKKESFPLTVTSAQKNPTAFYLCASSIMGKAEQYFGPGTRLTVT.

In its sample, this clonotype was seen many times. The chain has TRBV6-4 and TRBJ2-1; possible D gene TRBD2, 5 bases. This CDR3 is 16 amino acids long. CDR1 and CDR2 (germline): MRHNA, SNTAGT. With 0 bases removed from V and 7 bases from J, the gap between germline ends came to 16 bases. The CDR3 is CASSDSVGEGRNEQFF. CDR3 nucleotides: TGTGCCAGCAGTGACTCAGTGGGAGAAGGGCGGAATGAGCAGTTCTTC.

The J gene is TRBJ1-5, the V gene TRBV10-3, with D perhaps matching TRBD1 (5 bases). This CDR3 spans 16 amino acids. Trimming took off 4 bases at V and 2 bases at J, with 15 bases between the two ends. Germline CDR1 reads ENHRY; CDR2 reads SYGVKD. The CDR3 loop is CAISVDSWTGNQPQHF. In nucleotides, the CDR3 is TGTGCCATCAGTGTCGACAGTTGGACGGGCAATCAGCCCCAGCATTTT.

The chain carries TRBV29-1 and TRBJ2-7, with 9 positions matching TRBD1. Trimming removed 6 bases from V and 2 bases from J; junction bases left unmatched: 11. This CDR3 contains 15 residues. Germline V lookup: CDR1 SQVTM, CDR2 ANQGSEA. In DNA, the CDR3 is TGCAGCGTCCTAAGGGGACAGGGCATTGCCTACGAGCAGTACTTC. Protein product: CSVLRGQGIAYEQYF.

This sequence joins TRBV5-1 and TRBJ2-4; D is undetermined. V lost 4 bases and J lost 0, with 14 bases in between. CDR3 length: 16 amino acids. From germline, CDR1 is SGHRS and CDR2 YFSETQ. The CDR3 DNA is TGCGCCAGCAGCCCACCTACCTCCGTAGCCAAAAACATTCAGTACTTC. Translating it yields CASSPPTSVAKNIQYF.

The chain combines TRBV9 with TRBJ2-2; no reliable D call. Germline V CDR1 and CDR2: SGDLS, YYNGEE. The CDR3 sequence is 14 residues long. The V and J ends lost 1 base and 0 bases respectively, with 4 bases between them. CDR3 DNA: TGTGCCAGCAGCGTACTCTCGAACACCGGGGAGCTGTTTTTT. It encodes CASSVLSNTGELFF.

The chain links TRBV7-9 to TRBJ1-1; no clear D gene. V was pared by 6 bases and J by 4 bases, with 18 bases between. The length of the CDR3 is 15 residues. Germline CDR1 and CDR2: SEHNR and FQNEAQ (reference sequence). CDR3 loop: CASSPTGRKTTEAFF. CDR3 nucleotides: TGTGCCAGCAGTCCCACCGGGCGAAAAACCACTGAAGCTTTCTTT.

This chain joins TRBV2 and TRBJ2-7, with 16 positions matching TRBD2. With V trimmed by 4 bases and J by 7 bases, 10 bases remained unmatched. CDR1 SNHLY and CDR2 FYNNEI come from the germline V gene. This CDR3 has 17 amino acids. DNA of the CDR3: TGTGCCAGCAGTGGGTCCTTGGGACTAGCGGGGGGGCAAGAGCAGTACTTC. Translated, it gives CASSGSLGLAGGQEQYF.

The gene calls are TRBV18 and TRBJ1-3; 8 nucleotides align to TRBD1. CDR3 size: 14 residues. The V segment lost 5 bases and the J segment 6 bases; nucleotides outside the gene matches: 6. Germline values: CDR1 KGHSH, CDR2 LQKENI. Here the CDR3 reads CASSTTGVTNTIYF. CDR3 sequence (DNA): TGTGCCAGCTCAACGACAGGGGTGACAAACACCATATATTTT.